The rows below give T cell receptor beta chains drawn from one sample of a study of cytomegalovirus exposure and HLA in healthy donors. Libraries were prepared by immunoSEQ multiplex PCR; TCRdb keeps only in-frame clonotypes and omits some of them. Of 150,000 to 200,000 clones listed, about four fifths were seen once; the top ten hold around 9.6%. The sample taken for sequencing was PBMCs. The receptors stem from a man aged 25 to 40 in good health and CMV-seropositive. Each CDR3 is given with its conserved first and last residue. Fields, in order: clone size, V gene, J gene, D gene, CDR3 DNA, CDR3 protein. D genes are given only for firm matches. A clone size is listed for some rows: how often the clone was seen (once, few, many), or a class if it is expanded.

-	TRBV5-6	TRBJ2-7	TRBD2	TGTGCCAGCAGCCTTACTAGCGGGAGAGGCGAGCAGTACTTC	CASSLTSGRGEQYF
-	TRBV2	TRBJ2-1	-	TGTGCCAGCAGTGAACTCCGGGGAAGTAATGAGCAGTTCTTC	CASSELRGSNEQFF
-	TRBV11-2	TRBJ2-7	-	TGTGCCAGCAGCTTGACTAACGTGCAGTACTTC	CASSLTNVQYF
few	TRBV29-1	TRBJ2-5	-	TGCAGCGTTGGTTCCGGGAACCAAGAGACCCAGTACTTC	CSVGSGNQETQYF
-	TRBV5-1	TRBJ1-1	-	TGCGCCAGCAGCTTGGGTTGGGCTACCGGGGGTGAAGCTTTCTTT	CASSLGWATGGEAFF
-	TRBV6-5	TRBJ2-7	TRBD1	TGTGCCAGCAGTTGGGGACAGACCTACGAGCAGTACTTC	CASSWGQTYEQYF
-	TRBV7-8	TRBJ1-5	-	TGTGCCAGCAGCTTAGACGCGGGGTACCAGCCCCAGCATTTT	CASSLDAGYQPQHF
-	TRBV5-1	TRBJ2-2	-	TGCGCCAGCACCTCGGACAGCGGAGGGGAGCTGTTTTTT	CASTSDSGGELFF
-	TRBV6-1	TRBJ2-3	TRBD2	TGTGCCGCCCAATCGTGGGAGGGTAGCACAGATACGCAGTATTTT	CAAQSWEGSTDTQYF
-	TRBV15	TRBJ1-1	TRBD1	TGTGCCACCAGCAGGGACAGGGGATACACTGAAGCTTTCTTT	CATSRDRGYTEAFF
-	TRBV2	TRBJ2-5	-	TGTGCCACCATAGGGGCGAAGACCCAGTACTTC	CATIGAKTQYF
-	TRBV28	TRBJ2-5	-	TGTGCCAGCAGTTTGGCCGGGACAATCTTCGGAGAGACCCAGTACTTC	CASSLAGTIFGETQYF
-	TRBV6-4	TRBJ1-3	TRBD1	TGTGCCAGCAGTGACCGGGACAGGTGGCGAAACACCATATATTTT	CASSDRDRWRNTIYF
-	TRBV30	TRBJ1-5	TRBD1	TGTGCCTGGAGCCGAACCAGGACAGGGGATCAGCCCCAGCATTTT	CAWSRTRTGDQPQHF
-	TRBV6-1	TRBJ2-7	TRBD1	TGTGCCAGCAGAGACCGGGACAGGTTAAATTACGAGCAGTACTTC	CASRDRDRLNYEQYF